This TCR beta chain emerged from a study of blood T cell repertoires in COVID-19. Study-level information: Samples representing acute and convalescent COVID-19 were sourced from the United States, Italy and Spain. T cells, B-cell-depleted T cells, or PBMCs supplied cDNA or gDNA.

Germline values: CDR1 LNHDA, CDR2 SQIVND (reference sequence). V dropped 6 bases and J dropped 3 bases, with 10 bases sitting between them. The CDR3 is 13 amino acids. In the original analysis: Scientists estimated how many nucleated cells there were by amplifying reference gene primers. Sequencing used immunoSEQ multiplex PCR; TCRdb keeps in-frame clones, though not all of them. The V and J calls and clone size were taken over from that table, and D and trimming were inferred from the DNA. The table has just under 150,000 clones, approximately 87% seen once; the top ten hold under 9%. The sequence was obtained from a woman between 50 and 59 years old with active or convalescent COVID-19. The chain couples TRBV19 to TRBJ2-3; no firm D call. Specimen: peripheral blood. The CDR3, as DNA: TGTGCCAGTAGATTTTCGCTAACAGATACGCAGTATTTT. It encodes CASRFSLTDTQYF.